This T cell receptor beta chain was sequenced during a study of cytomegalovirus exposure and HLA in healthy donors. Study context: Unique TCRs numbering about 87 million, obtained from HLA-typed donors, made up an early data release.

PCR amplification relied on 60 Vbeta primers (plus 13 Jbeta primers). This table comes from immunoSEQ multiplex PCR, and its TCRdb copy is limited to in-frame clones, with some not included. This sample has about 160,000 clones, with around 74% found just once. Study-level findings and limits: CMV serostatus was the only immune exposure information that was available.

As regards this clone: Its matching antigen is unknown.

The sample was PBMCs. The TCR comes from a female donor in good health and CMV-seronegative.

This CDR3 reads CAWSGPRGSGYTF. CDR3 in DNA: TGTGCCTGGAGTGGGCCCAGGGGAAGTGGCTACACCTTC. The chain couples TRBV30 to TRBJ1-2; TRBD1 might be the D (6 bases). CDR1 and CDR2 (germline): GTSNPN, SVGIG (reference sequence). V was cut by 1 base and J by 7 bases, with 13 bases left in between. The CDR3 is made up of 13 amino acids.